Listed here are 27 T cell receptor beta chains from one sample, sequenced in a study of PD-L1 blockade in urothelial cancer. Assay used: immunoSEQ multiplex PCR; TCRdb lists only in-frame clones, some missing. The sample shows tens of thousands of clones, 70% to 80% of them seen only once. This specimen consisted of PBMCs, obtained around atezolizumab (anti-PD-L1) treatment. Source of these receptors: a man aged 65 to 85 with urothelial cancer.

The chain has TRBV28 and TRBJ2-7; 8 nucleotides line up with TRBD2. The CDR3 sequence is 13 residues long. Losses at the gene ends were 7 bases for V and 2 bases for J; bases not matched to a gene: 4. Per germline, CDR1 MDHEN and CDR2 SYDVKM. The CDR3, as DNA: TGTGCCAGCAAGCGGGGGATTACCTACGAGCAGTACTTC. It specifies CASKRGITYEQYF. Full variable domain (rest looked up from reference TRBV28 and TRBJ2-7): DVKVTQSSRYLVKRTGEKVFLECVQDMDHENMFWYRQDPGLGLRLIYFSYDVKMKEKGDIPEGYSVSREKKERFSLILESASTNQTSMYLCASKRGITYEQYFGPGTRLTVT.

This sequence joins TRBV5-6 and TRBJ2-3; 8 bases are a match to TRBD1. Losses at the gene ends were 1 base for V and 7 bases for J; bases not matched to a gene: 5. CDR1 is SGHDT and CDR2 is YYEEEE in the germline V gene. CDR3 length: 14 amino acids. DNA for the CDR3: TGTGCCAGCAGCTTGATGGACAGGGTAAATACGCAGTATTTT. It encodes CASSLMDRVNTQYF.

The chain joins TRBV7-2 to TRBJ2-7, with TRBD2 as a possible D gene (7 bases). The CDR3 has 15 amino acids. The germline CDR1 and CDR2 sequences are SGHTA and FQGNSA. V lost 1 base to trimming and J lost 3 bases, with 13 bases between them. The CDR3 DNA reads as TGTGCCAGCAGCTTAGGGGGCGGGGGCTTCTACGAGCAGTACTTC. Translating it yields CASSLGGGGFYEQYF.

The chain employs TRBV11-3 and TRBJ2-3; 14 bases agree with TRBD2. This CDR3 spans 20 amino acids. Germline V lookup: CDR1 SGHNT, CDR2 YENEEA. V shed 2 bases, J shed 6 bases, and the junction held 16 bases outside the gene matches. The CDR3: CASSLRSGLAGAPGRDTQYF. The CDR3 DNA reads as TGTGCCAGCAGCTTACGATCGGGACTAGCGGGAGCCCCGGGTCGGGATACGCAGTATTTT.

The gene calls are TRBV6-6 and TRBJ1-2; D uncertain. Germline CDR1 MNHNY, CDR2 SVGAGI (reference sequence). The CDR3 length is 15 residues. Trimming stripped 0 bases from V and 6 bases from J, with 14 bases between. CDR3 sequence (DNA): TGTGCCAGCAGTTACTCCGGCAACAGCCAGAATGGCTACACCTTC. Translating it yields CASSYSGNSQNGYTF.

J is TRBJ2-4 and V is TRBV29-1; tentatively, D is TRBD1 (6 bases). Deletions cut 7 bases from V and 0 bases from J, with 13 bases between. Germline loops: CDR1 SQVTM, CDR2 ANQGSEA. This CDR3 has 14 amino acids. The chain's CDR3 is CSGPGELAKNIQYF. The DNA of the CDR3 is TGCAGCGGTCCAGGGGAGCTAGCCAAAAACATTCAGTACTTC. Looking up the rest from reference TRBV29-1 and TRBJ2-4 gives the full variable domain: SAVISQKPSRDICQRGTSLTIQCQVDSQVTMMFWYRQQPGQSLTLIATANQGSEATYESGFVIDKFPISRPNLTFSTLTVSNMSPEDSSIYLCSGPGELAKNIQYFGAGTRLSVL.

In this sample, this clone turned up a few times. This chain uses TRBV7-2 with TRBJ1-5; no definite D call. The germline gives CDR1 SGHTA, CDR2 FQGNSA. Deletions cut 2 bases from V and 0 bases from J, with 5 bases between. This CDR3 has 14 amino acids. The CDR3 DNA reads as TGTGCCAGCAGCTTAACCGGTAGCAATCAGCCCCAGCATTTT. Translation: CASSLTGSNQPQHF. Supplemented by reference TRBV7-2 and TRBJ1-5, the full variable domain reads GAGVSQSPSNKVTEKGKDVELRCDPISGHTALYWYRQSLGQGLEFLIYFQGNSAPDKSGLPSDRFSAERTGGSVSTLTIQRTQQEDSAVYLCASSLTGSNQPQHFGDGTRLSIL.

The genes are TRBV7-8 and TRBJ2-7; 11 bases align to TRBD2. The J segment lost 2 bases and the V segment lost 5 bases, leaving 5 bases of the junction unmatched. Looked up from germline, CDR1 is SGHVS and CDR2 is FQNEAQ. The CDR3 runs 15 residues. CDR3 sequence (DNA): TGTGCCAGCAGCCTACGACTAGCGGGGACCTACGAGCAGTACTTC. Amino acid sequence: CASSLRLAGTYEQYF.

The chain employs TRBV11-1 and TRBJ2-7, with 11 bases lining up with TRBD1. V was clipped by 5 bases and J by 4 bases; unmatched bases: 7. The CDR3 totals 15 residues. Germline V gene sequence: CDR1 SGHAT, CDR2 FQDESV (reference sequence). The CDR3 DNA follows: TGTGCCAGCAGCCAGGGACAGGGGGGGACTTACGAGCAGTACTTC. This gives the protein CASSQGQGGTYEQYF.

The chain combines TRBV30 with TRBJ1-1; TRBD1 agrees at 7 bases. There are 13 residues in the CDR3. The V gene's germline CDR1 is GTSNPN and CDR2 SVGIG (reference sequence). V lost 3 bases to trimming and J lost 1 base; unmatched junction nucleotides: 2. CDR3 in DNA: TGTGCCTGGAGGGGACAGCCGAACACTGAAGCTTTCTTT. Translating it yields CAWRGQPNTEAFF.

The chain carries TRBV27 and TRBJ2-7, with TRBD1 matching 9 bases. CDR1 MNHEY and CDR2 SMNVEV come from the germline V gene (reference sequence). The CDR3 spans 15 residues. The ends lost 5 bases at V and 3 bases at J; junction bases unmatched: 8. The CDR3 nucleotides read TGTGCCAGCAGTCCATCGGTGACAGGGGGCTACGAGCAGTACTTC. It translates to CASSPSVTGGYEQYF.

CDR3 protein: CASSYGGGADQPQHF. The CDR3 coding sequence is TGTGCCAGCAGTTACGGTGGGGGGGCGGATCAGCCCCAGCATTTT. The chain couples TRBV6-6 to TRBJ1-5, with D possibly matching TRBD1 (6 bases). From germline, CDR1 is MNHNY and CDR2 SVGAGI (reference sequence). This CDR3 is 15 amino acids long. Trimming removed 2 bases from V and 5 bases from J, with 13 bases in between.

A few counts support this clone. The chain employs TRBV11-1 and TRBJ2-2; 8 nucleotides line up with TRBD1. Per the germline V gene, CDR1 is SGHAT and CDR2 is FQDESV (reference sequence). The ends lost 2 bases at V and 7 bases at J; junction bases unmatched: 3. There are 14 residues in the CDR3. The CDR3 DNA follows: TGTGCCAGCAGCTTATTGGACAGGGACGGGGAGCTGTTTTTT. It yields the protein CASSLLDRDGELFF.

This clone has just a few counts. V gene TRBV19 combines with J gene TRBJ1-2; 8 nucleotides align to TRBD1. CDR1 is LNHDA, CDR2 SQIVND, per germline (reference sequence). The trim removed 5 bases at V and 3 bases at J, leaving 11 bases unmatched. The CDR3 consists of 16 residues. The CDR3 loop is CASSARPRGPYYGYTF. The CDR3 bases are TGTGCCAGTAGTGCACGGCCCAGGGGGCCTTACTATGGCTACACCTTC. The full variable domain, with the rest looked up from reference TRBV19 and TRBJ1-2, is DGGITQSPKYLFRKEGQNVTLSCEQNLNHDAMYWYRQDPGQGLRLIYYSQIVNDFQKGDIAEGYSVSREKKESFPLTVTSAQKNPTAFYLCASSARPRGPYYGYTFGSGTRLTVV.

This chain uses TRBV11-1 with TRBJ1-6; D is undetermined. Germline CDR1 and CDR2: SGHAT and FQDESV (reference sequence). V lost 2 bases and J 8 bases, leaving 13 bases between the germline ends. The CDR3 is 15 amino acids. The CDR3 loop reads CASSLTRDGHSPLHF. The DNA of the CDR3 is TGTGCCAGCAGCTTAACGCGGGATGGGCATTCACCCCTCCACTTT.

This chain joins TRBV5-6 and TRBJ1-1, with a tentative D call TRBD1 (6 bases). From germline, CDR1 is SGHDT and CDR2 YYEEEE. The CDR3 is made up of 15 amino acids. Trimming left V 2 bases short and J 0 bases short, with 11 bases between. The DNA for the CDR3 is TGTGCCAGCAGCTTACTGGACAGCATGAACACTGAAGCTTTCTTT. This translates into CASSLLDSMNTEAFF. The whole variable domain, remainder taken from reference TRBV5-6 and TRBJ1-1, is DAGVTQSPTHLIKTRGQQVTLRCSPKSGHDTVSWYQQALGQGPQFIFQYYEEEERQRGNFPDRFSGHQFPNYSSELNVNALLLGDSALYLCASSLLDSMNTEAFFGQGTRLTVV.

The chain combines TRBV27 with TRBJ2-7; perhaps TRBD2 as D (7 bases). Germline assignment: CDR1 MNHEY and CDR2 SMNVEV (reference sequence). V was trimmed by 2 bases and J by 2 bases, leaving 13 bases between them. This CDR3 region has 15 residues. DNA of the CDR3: TGTGCCAGCAGTTTAAGAAGGGGGGGTCCCTACGAGCAGTACTTC. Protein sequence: CASSLRRGGPYEQYF.

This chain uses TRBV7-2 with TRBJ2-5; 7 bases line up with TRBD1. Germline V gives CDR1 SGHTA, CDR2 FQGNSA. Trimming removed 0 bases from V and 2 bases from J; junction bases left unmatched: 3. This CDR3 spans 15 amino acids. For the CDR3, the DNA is TGTGCCAGCAGCTTAGCGGGCAGGGGGCAAGAGACCCAGTACTTC. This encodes CASSLAGRGQETQYF.

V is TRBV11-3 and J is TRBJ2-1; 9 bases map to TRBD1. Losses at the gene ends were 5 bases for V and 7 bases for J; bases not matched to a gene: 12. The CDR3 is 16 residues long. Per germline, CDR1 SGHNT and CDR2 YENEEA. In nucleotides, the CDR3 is TGTGCCAGCAGCCCTAGACAGGGGGTCTTAAGGAATGAGCAGTTCTTC. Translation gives CASSPRQGVLRNEQFF.

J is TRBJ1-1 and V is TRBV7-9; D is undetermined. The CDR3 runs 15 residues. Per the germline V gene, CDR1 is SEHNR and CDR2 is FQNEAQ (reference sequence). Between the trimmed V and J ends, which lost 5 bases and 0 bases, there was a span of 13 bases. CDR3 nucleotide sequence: TGTGCCAGCAGCCCCCCGACAACCCTGAACACTGAAGCTTTCTTT. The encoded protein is CASSPPTTLNTEAFF.

The CDR3 spells CASSLDVLGSGNSPLHF. The CDR3 DNA reads TGTGCCAGCAGCTTAGATGTCTTAGGCAGCGGGAATTCACCCCTCCACTTT. The rearrangement joins TRBV7-2 to TRBJ1-6; D is ambiguous. Germline V lookup: CDR1 SGHTA, CDR2 FQGNSA. The CDR3 length is 17 residues. Trimming stripped 1 base from V and 7 bases from J, with 17 bases between.

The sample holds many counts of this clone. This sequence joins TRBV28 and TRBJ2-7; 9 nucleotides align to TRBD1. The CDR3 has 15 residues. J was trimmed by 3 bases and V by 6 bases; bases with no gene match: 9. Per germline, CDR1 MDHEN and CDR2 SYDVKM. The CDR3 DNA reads TGTGCCAGCAGGGAACAGGGGGCGAAAGACTACGAGCAGTACTTC. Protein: CASREQGAKDYEQYF. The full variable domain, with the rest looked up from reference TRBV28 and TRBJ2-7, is DVKVTQSSRYLVKRTGEKVFLECVQDMDHENMFWYRQDPGLGLRLIYFSYDVKMKEKGDIPEGYSVSREKKERFSLILESASTNQTSMYLCASREQGAKDYEQYFGPGTRLTVT.

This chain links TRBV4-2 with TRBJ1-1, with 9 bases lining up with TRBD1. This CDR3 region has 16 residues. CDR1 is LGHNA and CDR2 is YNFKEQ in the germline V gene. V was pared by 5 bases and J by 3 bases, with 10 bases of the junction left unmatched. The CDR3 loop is CASSSTGGRGDTEAFF. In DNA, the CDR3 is TGTGCCAGCAGCAGCACAGGGGGCAGAGGAGACACTGAAGCTTTCTTT.

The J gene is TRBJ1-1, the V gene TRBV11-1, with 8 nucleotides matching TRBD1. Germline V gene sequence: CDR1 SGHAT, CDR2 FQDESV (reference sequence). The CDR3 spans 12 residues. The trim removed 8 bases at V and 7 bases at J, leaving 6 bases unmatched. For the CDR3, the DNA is TGTGCCAGCCAGGGGGCTTTCGGTGAAGCTTTCTTT. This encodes CASQGAFGEAFF.

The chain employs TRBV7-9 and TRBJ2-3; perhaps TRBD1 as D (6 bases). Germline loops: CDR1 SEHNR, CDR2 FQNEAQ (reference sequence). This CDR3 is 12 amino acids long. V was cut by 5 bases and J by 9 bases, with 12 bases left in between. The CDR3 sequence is CASSPTGPTQYF. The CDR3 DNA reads TGTGCCAGCAGCCCGACAGGACCAACGCAGTATTTT.

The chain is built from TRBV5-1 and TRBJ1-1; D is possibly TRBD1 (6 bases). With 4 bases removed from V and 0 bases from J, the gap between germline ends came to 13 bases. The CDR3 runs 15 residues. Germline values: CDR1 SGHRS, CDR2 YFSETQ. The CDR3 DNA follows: TGCGCCAGCAGCCCACAGGGTGATCTGAACACTGAAGCTTTCTTT. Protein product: CASSPQGDLNTEAFF.

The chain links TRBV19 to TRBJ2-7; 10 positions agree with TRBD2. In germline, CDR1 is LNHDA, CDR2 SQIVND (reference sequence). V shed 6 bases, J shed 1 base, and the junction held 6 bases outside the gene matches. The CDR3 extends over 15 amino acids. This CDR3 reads CASRLLAGSSYEQYF. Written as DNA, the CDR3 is TGTGCCAGTAGGCTACTAGCGGGGTCTTCCTACGAGCAGTACTTC.